The T cell receptor (beta chain) under discussion was sequenced for a study of cytotoxic CD8 clonotypes in ibrutinib-treated CLL. Study findings and constraints: Sustained-remission and progressing patients diverged in sampling times. Pretreatment clonality was elevated relative to age-matched healthy donors and paralleled circulating CD8+ T-cell counts. Public clonotypes were uncommon and contracted or stayed stable on treatment.

With 1 base removed from V and 2 bases from J, the gap between germline ends came to 7 bases. CDR1 is SGHVS, CDR2 FQNEAQ, per germline. The CDR3 is 14 residues long. This clone was picked up one time. Its antigen is not known. The data were produced by immunoSEQ multiplex PCR, yet TCRdb's version contains in-frame clones alone and is incomplete. This sample has around 140,000 clones, with roughly 76% found just once. The sequenced sample was PBMCs, obtained after 24 months of ibrutinib treatment. The J gene is TRBJ2-3, the V gene TRBV7-8, with D unresolved. The clonotype comes from a human donor with chronic lymphocytic leukemia. The CDR3: CASSLGQTTDTQYF. Written as DNA, the CDR3 is TGTGCCAGCAGCTTAGGGCAGACCACAGATACGCAGTATTTT.